This T cell receptor beta chain was documented in a study of OX40 agonist ivuxolimab in advanced cancers. Study in general: Averaging about 60 years in age, with a range of 23 to 79, the cohort was approximately 83% male. Around 40% of patients had received prior checkpoint inhibitor therapy.

Some clones are missing from TCRdb's copy, which holds only in-frame ones; the method was immunoSEQ multiplex PCR. The sample shows some 100,000 clones, about 90% of them seen only once. V lost 5 bases and J 5 bases, leaving 18 bases between the germline ends. There are 15 residues in the CDR3. CDR1 and CDR2 (germline): SEHNR, FQNEAQ (reference sequence). The sample consisted of CD4+ or CD8+ T cells sorted from blood, taken in a trial of the OX40 agonist ivuxolimab. The rearrangement uses TRBV7-9 and TRBJ2-5; unclear D gene. This TCR was recovered from an adult with an advanced solid tumor such as melanoma, head and neck, liver or kidney cancer. The CDR3: CASSPPRVGWETQYF. DNA for the CDR3: TGTGCCAGCAGCCCCCCCCGAGTCGGATGGGAGACCCAGTACTTC.